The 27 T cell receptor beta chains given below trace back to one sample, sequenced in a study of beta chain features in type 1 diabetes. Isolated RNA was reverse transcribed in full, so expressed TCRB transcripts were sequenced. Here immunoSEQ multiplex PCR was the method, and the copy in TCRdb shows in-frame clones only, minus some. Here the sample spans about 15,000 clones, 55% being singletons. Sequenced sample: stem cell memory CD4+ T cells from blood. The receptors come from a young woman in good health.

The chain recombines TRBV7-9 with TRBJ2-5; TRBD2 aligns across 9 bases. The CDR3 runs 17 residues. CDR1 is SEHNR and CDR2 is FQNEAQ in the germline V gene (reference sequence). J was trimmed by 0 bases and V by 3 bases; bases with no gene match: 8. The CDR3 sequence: CASSFGAGGSYQETQYF. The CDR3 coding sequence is TGTGCCAGCAGCTTCGGGGCGGGAGGGTCCTACCAAGAGACCCAGTACTTC.

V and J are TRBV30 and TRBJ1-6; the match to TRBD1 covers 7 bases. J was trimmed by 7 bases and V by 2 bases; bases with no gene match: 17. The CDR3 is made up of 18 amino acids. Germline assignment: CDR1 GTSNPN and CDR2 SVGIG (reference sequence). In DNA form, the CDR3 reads TGTGCCTGGAGTATCGGGGGAAGGGGGCTGGCCGGGAATTCACCCCTCCACTTT. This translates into CAWSIGGRGLAGNSPLHF.

CDR3 region: CASSRLAGGRSEQFF. The CDR3 DNA reads as TGTGCCAGCAGCCGACTAGCGGGGGGCCGGAGCGAGCAGTTCTTC. This sequence joins TRBV11-3 and TRBJ2-1, with 13 bases that match TRBD2. Germline V gene data show CDR1 as SGHNT and CDR2 as YENEEA. The J segment lost 10 bases and the V segment lost 5 bases, leaving 8 bases of the junction unmatched. The CDR3 runs 15 residues.

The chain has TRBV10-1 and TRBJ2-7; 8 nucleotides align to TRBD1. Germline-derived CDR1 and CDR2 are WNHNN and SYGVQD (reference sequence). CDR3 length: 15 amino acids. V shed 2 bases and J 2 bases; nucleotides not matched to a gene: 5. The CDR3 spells CASSEGRGPPYEQYF. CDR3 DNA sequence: TGCGCCAGCAGTGAGGGCAGGGGGCCTCCCTACGAGCAGTACTTC.

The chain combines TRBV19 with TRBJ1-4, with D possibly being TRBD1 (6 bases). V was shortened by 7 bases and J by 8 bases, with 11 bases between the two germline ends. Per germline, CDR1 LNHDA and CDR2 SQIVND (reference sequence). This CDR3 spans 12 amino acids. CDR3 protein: CASNRGAEKLFF. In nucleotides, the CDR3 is TGTGCCAGTAACCGGGGGGCGGAAAAACTGTTTTTT.

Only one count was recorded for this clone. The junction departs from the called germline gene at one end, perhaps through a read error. CDR3 region: CASSLDRGTETQYF. The CDR3 DNA reads TGTGCTAGCAGCTTGGACAGGGGGACAGAGACCCAGTACTTC. The chain joins TRBV7-7 to TRBJ2-5; 10 bases fit TRBD1. CDR3 length: 14 residues. The germline V gene encodes CDR1 SSHAT and CDR2 FNYEAQ (reference sequence).

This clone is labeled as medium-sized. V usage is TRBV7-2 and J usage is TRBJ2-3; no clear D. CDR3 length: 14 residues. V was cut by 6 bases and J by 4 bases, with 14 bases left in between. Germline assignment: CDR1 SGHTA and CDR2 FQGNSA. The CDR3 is CASRKMLLSDTQYF. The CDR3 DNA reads TGTGCCAGCAGGAAAATGCTACTGTCAGATACGCAGTATTTT.

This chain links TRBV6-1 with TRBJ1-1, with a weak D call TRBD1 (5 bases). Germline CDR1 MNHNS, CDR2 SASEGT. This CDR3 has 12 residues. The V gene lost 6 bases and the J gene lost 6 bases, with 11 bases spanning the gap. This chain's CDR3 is CASSQGIPEAFF. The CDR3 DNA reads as TGTGCCAGCAGCCAGGGAATCCCTGAAGCTTTCTTT.

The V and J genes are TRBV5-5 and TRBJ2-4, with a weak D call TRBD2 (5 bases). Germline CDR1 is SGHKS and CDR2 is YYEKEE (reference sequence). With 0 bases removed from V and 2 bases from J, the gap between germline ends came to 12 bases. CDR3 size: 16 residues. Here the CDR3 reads CASSLGGRFPKNIQYF. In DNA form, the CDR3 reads TGTGCCAGCAGCTTGGGAGGGAGATTTCCCAAAAACATTCAGTACTTC.

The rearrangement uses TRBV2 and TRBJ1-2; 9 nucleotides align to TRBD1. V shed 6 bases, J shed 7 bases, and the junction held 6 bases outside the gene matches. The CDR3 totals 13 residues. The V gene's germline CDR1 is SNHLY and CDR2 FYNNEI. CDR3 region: CASRLGQGAGYTF. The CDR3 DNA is TGTGCCAGCAGGCTGGGACAGGGTGCTGGCTACACCTTC. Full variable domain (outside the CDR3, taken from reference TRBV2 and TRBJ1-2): EPEVTQTPSHQVTQMGQEVILRCVPISNHLYFYWYRQILGQKVEFLVSFYNNEISEKSEIFDDQFSVERPDGSNFTLKIRSTKLEDSAMYFCASRLGQGAGYTFGSGTRLTVV.

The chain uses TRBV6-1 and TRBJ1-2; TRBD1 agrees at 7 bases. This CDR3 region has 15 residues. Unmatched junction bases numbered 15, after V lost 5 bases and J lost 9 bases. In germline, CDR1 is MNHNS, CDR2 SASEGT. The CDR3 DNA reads TGTGCCAGCAGTCCCTCAGAACAGACAGGGATTAGCTACACCTTC. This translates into CASSPSEQTGISYTF.

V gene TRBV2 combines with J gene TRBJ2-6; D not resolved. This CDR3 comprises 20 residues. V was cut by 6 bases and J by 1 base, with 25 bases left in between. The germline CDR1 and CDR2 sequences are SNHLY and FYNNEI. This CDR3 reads CASSPASRWARGSGANVLTF. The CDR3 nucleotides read TGTGCCAGCAGCCCCGCAAGTAGGTGGGCGCGTGGGTCTGGGGCCAACGTCCTGACTTTC.

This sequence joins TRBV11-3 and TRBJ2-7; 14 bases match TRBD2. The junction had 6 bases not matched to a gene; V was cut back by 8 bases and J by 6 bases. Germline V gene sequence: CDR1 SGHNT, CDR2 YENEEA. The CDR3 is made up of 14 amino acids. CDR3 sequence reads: CASQTSGREGEQYF. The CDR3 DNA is TGTGCCAGCCAGACTAGCGGGAGGGAAGGCGAGCAGTACTTC.

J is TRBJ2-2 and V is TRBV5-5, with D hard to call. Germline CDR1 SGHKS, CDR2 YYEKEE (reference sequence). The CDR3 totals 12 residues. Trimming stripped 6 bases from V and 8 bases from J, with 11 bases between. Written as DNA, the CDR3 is TGTGCCAGCAACCAGACGAGGGGGGAGCTGTTTTTT. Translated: CASNQTRGELFF. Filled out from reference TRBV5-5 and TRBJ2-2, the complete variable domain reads DAGVTQSPTHLIKTRGQQVTLRCSPISGHKSVSWYQQVLGQGPQFIFQYYEKEERGRGNFPDRFSARQFPNYSSELNVNALLLGDSALYLCASNQTRGELFFGEGSRLTVL.

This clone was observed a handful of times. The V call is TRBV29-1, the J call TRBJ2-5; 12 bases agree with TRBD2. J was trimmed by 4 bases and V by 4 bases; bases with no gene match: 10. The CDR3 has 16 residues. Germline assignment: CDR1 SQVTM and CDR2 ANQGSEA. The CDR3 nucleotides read TGCAGCGTTGCGACTAGCGGGAGACCGCCGATAGAGACCCAGTACTTC. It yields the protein CSVATSGRPPIETQYF.

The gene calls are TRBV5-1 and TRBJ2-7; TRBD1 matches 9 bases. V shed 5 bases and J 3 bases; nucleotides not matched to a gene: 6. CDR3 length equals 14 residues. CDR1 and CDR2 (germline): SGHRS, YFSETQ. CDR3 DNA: TGCGCCAGCAGTCCGGGACAGGGCCTCTACGAGCAGTACTTC. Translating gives CASSPGQGLYEQYF.

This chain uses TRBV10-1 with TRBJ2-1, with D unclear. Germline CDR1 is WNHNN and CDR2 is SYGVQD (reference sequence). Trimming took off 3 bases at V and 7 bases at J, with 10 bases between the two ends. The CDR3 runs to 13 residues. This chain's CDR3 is CASSDTTLNEQFF. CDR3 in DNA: TGCGCCAGCAGTGATACAACCTTGAATGAGCAGTTCTTC.

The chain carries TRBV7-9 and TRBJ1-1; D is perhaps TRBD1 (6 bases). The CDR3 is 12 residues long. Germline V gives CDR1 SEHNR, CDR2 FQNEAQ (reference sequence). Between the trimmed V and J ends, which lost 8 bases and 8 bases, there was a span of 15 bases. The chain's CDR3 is CASAGTRWEAFF. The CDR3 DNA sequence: TGTGCCAGCGCCGGGACACGGTGGGAAGCTTTCTTT.

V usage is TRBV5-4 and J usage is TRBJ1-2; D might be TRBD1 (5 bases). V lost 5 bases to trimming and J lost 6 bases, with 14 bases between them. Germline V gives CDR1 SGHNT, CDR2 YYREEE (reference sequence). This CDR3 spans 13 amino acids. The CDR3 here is CASRDILSDGYTF. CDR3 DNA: TGTGCCAGCAGGGACATTCTGTCGGATGGCTACACCTTC.

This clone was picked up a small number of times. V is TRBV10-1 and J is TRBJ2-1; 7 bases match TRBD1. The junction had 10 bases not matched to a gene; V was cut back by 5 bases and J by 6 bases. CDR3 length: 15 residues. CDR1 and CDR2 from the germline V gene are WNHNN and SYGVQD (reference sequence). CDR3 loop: CASSRGGQAGNEQFF. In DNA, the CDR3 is TGCGCCAGCAGTCGAGGTGGACAGGCGGGCAATGAGCAGTTCTTC.

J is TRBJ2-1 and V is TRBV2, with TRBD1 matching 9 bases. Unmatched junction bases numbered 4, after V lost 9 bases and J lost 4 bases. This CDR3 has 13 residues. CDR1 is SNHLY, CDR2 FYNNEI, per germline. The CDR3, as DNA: TGTGCCAGAGGGACAGGGACTTACAATGAGCAGTTCTTC. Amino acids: CARGTGTYNEQFF.

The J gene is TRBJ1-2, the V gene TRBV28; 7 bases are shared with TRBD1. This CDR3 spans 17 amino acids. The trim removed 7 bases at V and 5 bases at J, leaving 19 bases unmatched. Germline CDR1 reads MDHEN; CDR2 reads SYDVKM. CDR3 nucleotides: TGTGCCAGCAACAAAGGGGGCGTAAGTCCCTCTAGGTATGGCTACACCTTC. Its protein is CASNKGGVSPSRYGYTF.

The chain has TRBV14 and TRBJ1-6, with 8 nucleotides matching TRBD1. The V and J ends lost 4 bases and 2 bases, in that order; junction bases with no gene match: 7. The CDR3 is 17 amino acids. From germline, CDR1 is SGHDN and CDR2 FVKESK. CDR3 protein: CASSRETGGTYNSPLHF. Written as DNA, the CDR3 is TGTGCCAGCAGCCGGGAAACAGGGGGGACCTATAATTCACCCCTCCACTTT. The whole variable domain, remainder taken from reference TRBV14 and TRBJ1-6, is EAGVTQFPSHSVIEKGQTVTLRCDPISGHDNLYWYRRVMGKEIKFLLHFVKESKQDESGMPNNRFLAERTGGTYSTLKVQPAELEDSGVYFCASSRETGGTYNSPLHFGNGTRLTVT.

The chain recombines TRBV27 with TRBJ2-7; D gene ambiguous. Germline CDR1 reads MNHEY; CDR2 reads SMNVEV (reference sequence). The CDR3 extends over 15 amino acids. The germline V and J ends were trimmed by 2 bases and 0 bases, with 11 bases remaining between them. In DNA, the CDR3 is TGTGCCAGCAGTTTAGCAGAATGGAGCTCCTACGAGCAGTACTTC. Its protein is CASSLAEWSSYEQYF.

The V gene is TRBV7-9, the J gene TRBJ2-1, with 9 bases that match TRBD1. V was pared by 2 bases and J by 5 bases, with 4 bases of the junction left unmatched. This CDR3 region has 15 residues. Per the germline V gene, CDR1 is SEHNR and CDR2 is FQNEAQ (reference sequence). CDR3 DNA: TGTGCCAGCAGCTTAATGGGGACAGGGAACAATGAGCAGTTCTTC. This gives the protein CASSLMGTGNNEQFF.

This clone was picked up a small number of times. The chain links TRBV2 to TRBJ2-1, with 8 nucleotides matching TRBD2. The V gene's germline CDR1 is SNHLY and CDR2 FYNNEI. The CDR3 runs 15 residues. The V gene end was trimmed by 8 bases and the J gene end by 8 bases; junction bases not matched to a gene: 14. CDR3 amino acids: CASSPASTSEDEQFF. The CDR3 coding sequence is TGTGCCAGCTCGCCCGCCTCGACTAGCGAGGATGAGCAGTTCTTC.

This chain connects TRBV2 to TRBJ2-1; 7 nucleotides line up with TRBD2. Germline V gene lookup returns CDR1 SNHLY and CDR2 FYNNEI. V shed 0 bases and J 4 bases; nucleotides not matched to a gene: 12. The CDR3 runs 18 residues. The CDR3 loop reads CASSEALGGGRKYNEQFF. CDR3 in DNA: TGTGCCAGCAGTGAAGCGCTTGGGGGAGGGAGAAAATACAATGAGCAGTTCTTC.